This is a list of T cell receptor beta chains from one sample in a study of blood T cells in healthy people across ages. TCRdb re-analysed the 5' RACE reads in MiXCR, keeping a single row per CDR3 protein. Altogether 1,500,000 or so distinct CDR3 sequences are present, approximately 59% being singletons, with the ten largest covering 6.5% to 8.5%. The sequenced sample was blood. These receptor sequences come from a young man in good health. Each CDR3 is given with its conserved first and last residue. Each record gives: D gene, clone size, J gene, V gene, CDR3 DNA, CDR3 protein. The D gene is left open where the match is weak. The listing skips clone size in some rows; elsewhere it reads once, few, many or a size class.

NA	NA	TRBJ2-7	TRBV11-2	TGTGCCAGCAGCTTTATTTTAGCCCAGACCTACGAGCAGTACTTC	CASSFILAQTYEQYF
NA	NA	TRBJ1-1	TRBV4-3	TGCGCCAGCAGCCAAGTCGGGGTCACTGAAGCTTTCTTT	CASSQVGVTEAFF
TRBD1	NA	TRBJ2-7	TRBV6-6	TGTGCCAGTTCGGGACAGCCCAGGCCACACGAGCAGTACTTC	CASSGQPRPHEQYF
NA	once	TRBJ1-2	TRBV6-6	TGTACCAGCAGTTTGGTCTTTAACTATGGCTACACCTTC	CTSSLVFNYGYTF
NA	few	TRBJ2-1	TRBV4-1	TGCGCCAGCAGCCAAGGGCTAGCCCGGAGGGATGAGCAGTTCTTC	CASSQGLARRDEQFF
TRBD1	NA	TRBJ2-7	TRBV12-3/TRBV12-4	TGTGCCAGCAGTAGGGGACAGATCTACGAGCAGTACTTC	CASSRGQIYEQYF
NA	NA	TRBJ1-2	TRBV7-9	TGTGCCAGCAGCCCCCGTGCTTGGGACTATGGCTACACCTTC	CASSPRAWDYGYTF
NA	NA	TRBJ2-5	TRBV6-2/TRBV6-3	TGTGCCAGCAGTTACCGACAGTTTGCAGAGACCCAGTACTTC	CASSYRQFAETQYF
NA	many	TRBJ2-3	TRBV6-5	TGTGCCAGCAGTTGGAGGAGGACAGATACGCAGTATTTT	CASSWRRTDTQYF
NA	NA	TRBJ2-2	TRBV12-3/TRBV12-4	TGTGCCAGCAGTTTTAGGCCTGGGGCCGGGGAGCTGTTTTTT	CASSFRPGAGELFF
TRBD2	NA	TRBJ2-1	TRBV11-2	TGTGCCAGCAGCTTTTTGACTAGCGGCATTTTCAAGGGGCAGTTCTTC	CASSFLTSGIFKGQFF
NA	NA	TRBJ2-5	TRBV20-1	TGCAGTGCTAGAGATCTCCGGGAAGAGACCCAGTACTTC	CSARDLREETQYF
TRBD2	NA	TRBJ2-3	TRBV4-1	TGCGCCAGCAGCCAAGATCAAGGTTCGAGCGGGGGGGCTCAGTATTTT	CASSQDQGSSGGAQYF
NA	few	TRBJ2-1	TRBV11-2	TGTGCCAGCAGCCTAGCCAGGGTGGAGTTCTTC	CASSLARVEFF
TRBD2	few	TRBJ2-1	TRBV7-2	TGTGCCAGCAGCGCGATCATAGCGGGGAGGTACAATGAGCAGTTCTTC	CASSAIIAGRYNEQFF
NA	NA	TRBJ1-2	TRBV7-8	TGTGCCAGCAGCTTAGCAGAGGGCAGCTATGGCTACACCTTC	CASSLAEGSYGYTF
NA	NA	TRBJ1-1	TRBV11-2	TGTGCCAGCAGCTCAACAGAGGTTATGAACACTGAAGCTTTCTTT	CASSSTEVMNTEAFF
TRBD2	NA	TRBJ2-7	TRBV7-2	TGTGCCAGCAGCCCGTCTAGCGGGAGGACCCTTTGCGAGCAGTACTTC	CASSPSSGRTLCEQYF
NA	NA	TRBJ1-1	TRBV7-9	TGTGCCAGCAGCGCCCCCCGAGGGCGAAGGACTGAAGCTTTCTTT	CASSAPRGRRTEAFF
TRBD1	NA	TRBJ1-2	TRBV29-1	TGCAGCGTTGGGGGACAGGGGACAACAAACTATGGCTACACCTTC	CSVGGQGTTNYGYTF
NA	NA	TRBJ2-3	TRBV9	TGTGCCAGCAGCGTAGCAGGGACACCAACCACGGATACGCAGTATTTT	CASSVAGTPTTDTQYF
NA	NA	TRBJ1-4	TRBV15	TGTGCCACCAGCAGAGATCGAGGGCCAGGTGAAAAACTGTTTTTT	CATSRDRGPGEKLFF
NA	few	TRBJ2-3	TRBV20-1	TGCAGTGCTAGACCGCGACAGGGAGGGCAATGGAATACGCAGTATTTT	CSARPRQGGQWNTQYF
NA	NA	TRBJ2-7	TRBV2	TGTGCCAGCGGCAGTCGCGGTTCCGAGAAATACGAGCAGTACTTC	CASGSRGSEKYEQYF
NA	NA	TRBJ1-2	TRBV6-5	TGTGCCAGCAGTTACTCAGGGTTAGCTAACTATGGCTACACCTTC	CASSYSGLANYGYTF
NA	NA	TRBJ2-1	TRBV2	TGTGCCAGCAGTGAGCATCCAAGCTCCTACAATGAGCAGTTCTTC	CASSEHPSSYNEQFF
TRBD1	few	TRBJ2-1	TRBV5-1	TGCGCCAGCAGCTTGAGAGGGGGCTTCTACAATGAGCAGTTCTTC	CASSLRGGFYNEQFF
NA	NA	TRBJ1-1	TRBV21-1	TGTGCCAGCAGCAAAACCTCCTGGGACAGGGGAATAAACACTGAAGCTTTCTTT	CASSKTSWDRGINTEAFF
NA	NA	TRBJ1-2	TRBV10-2	TGCGCCAGCCGTTCCCCACCGCAGGGACCTAAGAACTATGGCTACACCTTC	CASRSPPQGPKNYGYTF
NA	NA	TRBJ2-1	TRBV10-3	TGTGCCACCAGGGGGGAACTAGCAGGCAATGAGCAGTTCTTC	CATRGELAGNEQFF